Shown below are 13 T cell receptor beta chains from a single sample sequenced in a study of blood T cells in healthy people across ages. A second PCR, run for roughly 7 to 11 cycles, used a sample-barcoded 5' primer plus a J-beta primer mix. MiXCR, applied by TCRdb to the 5' RACE reads, yields one record per CDR3 protein. The sample records roughly 500,000 distinct CDR3 sequences, 25% to 30% being singletons. Specimen: blood. The receptors were sampled from a woman aged 70-85 years in good health.

This chain joins TRBV28 and TRBJ2-7; D is undetermined. Germline values: CDR1 MDHEN, CDR2 SYDVKM. CDR3 length: 12 residues. Trimming took 2 bases from V and 5 from J, leaving 7 bases between them. CDR3 in amino acids: CASSLNRNEQYF. The DNA of the CDR3 is TGTGCCAGCAGTTTAAACCGGAACGAGCAGTACTTC.

This clonotype was observed many times. This sequence joins TRBV29-1 and TRBJ2-6; no reliable D call. Trimming pared 7 bases from V and 0 bases from J, leaving 7 bases between. CDR1 and CDR2 (germline): SQVTM, ANQGSEA. CDR3 length equals 13 residues. CDR3 bases: TGCAGCGCCGAGCTCTCTGGGGCCAACGTCCTGACTTTC. This translates into CSAELSGANVLTF.

This clonotype was detected a few times. One junction end does not reproduce the germline sequence, and a read error may be involved. The V gene is TRBV5-6, the J gene TRBJ2-2; TRBD1 aligns across 8 bases. Germline CDR1 reads SGHDT; CDR2 reads YYEEEE. CDR3 length: 18 residues. The DNA of the CDR3 is TGCGCCAGCAGCTTAGACAGGGGCCAGGTGGAATGGACCGGGGAGCTGTTTTTT. Translation gives CASSLDRGQVEWTGELFF.

The J gene is TRBJ2-4, the V gene TRBV27, with a tentative D call TRBD2 (6 bases). Germline values: CDR1 MNHEY, CDR2 SMNVEV (reference sequence). Trimming stripped 4 bases from V and 2 bases from J, with 12 bases between. The CDR3 is 15 amino acids. CDR3 amino acids: CASSSGGGSKNIQYF. The CDR3 coding sequence is TGTGCCAGCAGTTCTGGTGGGGGGTCCAAAAACATTCAGTACTTC.

This clonotype was seen once. The germline gene is not matched at one end of the junction; a read error may be the cause. V usage is TRBV29-1 and J usage is TRBJ2-5; D remains unclear. This CDR3 comprises 13 residues. Germline V CDR1 and CDR2: SQVTM, ANQGSEA. CDR3 DNA: TGCAGCGTTGTAATGGGGTTGCGAGAGACCCTGTACTTC. It specifies CSVVMGLRETLYF.

This clonotype was found a few times. The V and J genes are TRBV7-2 and TRBJ2-7; tentative D call: TRBD1 (6 bases). The CDR3 totals 15 residues. Germline-derived CDR1 and CDR2 are SGHTA and FQGNSA. With 5 bases removed from V and 2 bases from J, the gap between germline ends came to 16 bases. The CDR3 nucleotides are TGTGCCAGCAGCACTACCGGGACAAGCCCCTACGAGCAGTACTTC. Protein: CASSTTGTSPYEQYF.

This clonotype showed up just a few times. The junction departs from the called germline gene at one end, perhaps through a read error. This chain uses TRBV6-2 or TRBV6-3 with TRBJ2-5; D gene uncertain. The CDR3 spans 16 residues. From germline, CDR1 is MNHEY and CDR2 SVGEGT. The CDR3 nucleotides are TGTGCCAGCAGCTACTTCCAAAGTAGTAGTGGGCAGACCCAGTACTTC. This encodes CASSYFQSSSGQTQYF.

This clonotype was observed a few times. This chain uses TRBV19 with TRBJ1-4; no clear D. This CDR3 is 13 amino acids long. V shed 7 bases and J shed 8 bases, with 14 bases lying between them. CDR1 is LNHDA, CDR2 SQIVND, per germline (reference sequence). The CDR3 sequence: CASNIRAREKLFF. CDR3 sequence (DNA): TGTGCCAGTAATATCCGAGCTAGGGAAAAACTGTTTTTT.

In this sample, this clonotype turned up a few times. The chain links TRBV4-3 to TRBJ1-3, with D hard to call. Per the germline V gene, CDR1 is LGHNA and CDR2 is YSLEER. The CDR3 contains 16 residues. V lost 0 bases and J lost 2, with 11 bases in between. This chain's CDR3 is CASSQDLRQAGNTIYF. As DNA, the CDR3 is TGCGCCAGCAGCCAAGATCTACGTCAGGCTGGAAACACCATATATTTT.

This clonotype was counted many times. This chain connects TRBV7-2 to TRBJ2-6; 12 nucleotides align to TRBD2. J was trimmed by 0 bases and V by 4 bases; bases with no gene match: 4. Per the germline V gene, CDR1 is SGHTA and CDR2 is FQGNSA. The CDR3 runs to 18 residues. CDR3 sequence: CASSYRLAGASGANVLTF. The CDR3 DNA is TGTGCCAGCAGCTACCGACTAGCGGGGGCCTCTGGGGCCAACGTCCTGACTTTC.

The chain is built from TRBV12-3 or TRBV12-4 and TRBJ2-3, with 12 positions matching TRBD2. The CDR3 has 16 amino acids. The V and J ends lost 5 bases and 2 bases, in that order; junction bases with no gene match: 5. CDR3 DNA sequence: TGTGCCAGCAGTCCAAGGACTAGCGGGGACACAGATACGCAGTATTTT. Translated, it gives CASSPRTSGDTDTQYF.

This clonotype was seen more than once but under ten times. The CDR3, as DNA: TGTGCCAGCAGCCCCCCCCCGAAAACAGAGAAGCGTGGCTACACCTTC. Translating it yields CASSPPPKTEKRGYTF. The V call is TRBV5-6, the J call TRBJ1-2; D not resolved. Germline CDR1 is SGHDT and CDR2 is YYEEEE. This CDR3 has 16 amino acids. Deletions cut 4 bases from V and 7 bases from J, with 23 bases between.

The CDR3 spells CASSLGFGYQETQYF. In nucleotides, the CDR3 is TGTGCCAGCAGCTTAGGGTTCGGGTACCAAGAGACCCAGTACTTC. The chain carries TRBV7-3 and TRBJ2-5; the D is unclear. Trimming cost V 2 bases and J 0 bases, with 10 bases left between them. CDR1 and CDR2 from the germline V gene are SGHTA and FQGTGA. There are 15 residues in the CDR3.